This T cell receptor (beta chain) was recorded in a study of cytomegalovirus exposure and HLA in healthy donors. Study-level results: A later analysis by the authors found several of the most significant clusters apparently linked to common viral pathogens.

Primers for the PCR totalled 60 Vbeta and 13 Jbeta. The assay was immunoSEQ multiplex PCR, and TCRdb's table has in-frame clones only and misses some. The table lists around 150,000 clones, about 85% of them singletons. In the case of this clone: What it binds is unknown.

The V segment lost 4 bases and the J segment 5 bases; nucleotides outside the gene matches: 5. Germline CDR1 and CDR2: SGHNT and YYREEE (reference sequence). This CDR3 has 13 residues. The source is a man aged 18 to 30 in good health and CMV-seropositive. Specimen: PBMCs. J is TRBJ2-5 and V is TRBV5-4; 7 bases match TRBD2. The CDR3 DNA is TGTGCCAGCAGCAAAGCGGGGATGGAGACCCAGTACTTC. This sequence encodes CASSKAGMETQYF.